The 13 T cell receptor beta chains below all came from one sample that was sequenced in a study of blood T cell repertoires in COVID-19. Using immunoSEQ multiplex PCR, the repertoire was profiled, and TCRdb retains in-frame clones only, with some absent. The table has 350,000 to 400,000 clones, nearly 90% seen once. Sequenced input: PBMCs or T cells enriched from blood (not recorded which). Receptors were obtained from a woman aged 25 to 39 who had recovered from COVID-19.

The chain has TRBV2 and TRBJ2-7, with 10 positions matching TRBD1. Unmatched junction bases numbered 9, after V lost 7 bases and J lost 6 bases. Germline V gives CDR1 SNHLY, CDR2 FYNNEI. This CDR3 spans 14 amino acids. CDR3 loop: CASKRDRGIGEQYF. CDR3 coding DNA: TGTGCCAGCAAACGGGACAGGGGTATCGGCGAGCAGTACTTC.

J is TRBJ1-6 and V is TRBV19; D is undetermined. The ends were cut back, 1 base at V and 5 bases at J, with 9 bases in the middle. The CDR3 runs to 15 residues. CDR1 is LNHDA and CDR2 is SQIVND in the germline V gene (reference sequence). The CDR3, as DNA: TGTGCCAGTAGTATAGTAGCCGCGGATAATTCACCCCTCCACTTT. Residues: CASSIVAADNSPLHF.

The DNA for the CDR3 is TGTGCCAGTAGTATCGACGGGAACTATGGCTACACCTTC. Protein: CASSIDGNYGYTF. This chain links TRBV19 with TRBJ1-2; D ambiguous. This CDR3 has 13 residues. CDR1 and CDR2 (germline): LNHDA, SQIVND (reference sequence). V was pared by 3 bases and J by 2 bases, with 7 bases between.

The J gene is TRBJ2-2, the V gene TRBV24-1; TRBD2 is a possible D gene (6 bases). Germline V CDR1 and CDR2: KGHDR, SFDVKD. CDR3 length equals 14 residues. Trimming stripped 9 bases from V and 7 bases from J, with 17 bases between. The CDR3 here is CATSNGGFNGELFF. The CDR3 nucleotides read TGTGCCACCTCGAACGGAGGGTTTAACGGGGAGCTGTTTTTT.

The chain carries TRBV19 and TRBJ2-7, with D possibly matching TRBD2 (6 bases). Germline CDR1 reads LNHDA; CDR2 reads SQIVND (reference sequence). Trimming pared 1 base from V and 0 bases from J, leaving 13 bases between. This CDR3 is 16 amino acids long. The CDR3 spells CASSIVGGIVSYEQYF. CDR3 DNA sequence: TGTGCCAGTAGTATAGTGGGCGGGATAGTCTCCTACGAGCAGTACTTC.

The V and J genes are TRBV7-9 and TRBJ1-5; 7 positions match TRBD1. J lost 6 bases, V lost 0 bases, and 8 bases had no gene match. Germline CDR1 reads SEHNR; CDR2 reads FQNEAQ (reference sequence). The CDR3 length is 16 residues. Here the CDR3 reads CASSLAYRGDGQPQHF. The CDR3 bases are TGTGCCAGCAGCTTAGCGTACAGGGGAGATGGTCAGCCCCAGCATTTT.

The rearrangement uses TRBV7-2 and TRBJ1-2; 10 positions match TRBD1. CDR3 length equals 16 residues. V trimming: 3 bases; J trimming: 7 bases; junction bases outside the gene matches: 11. Germline V gives CDR1 SGHTA, CDR2 FQGNSA. The CDR3 reads CASSFGWDRGPGGYTF. The CDR3 nucleotides read TGTGCCAGCAGCTTTGGGTGGGACAGGGGCCCGGGTGGCTACACCTTC.

This chain connects TRBV3-1 (or the pseudogene TRBV3-2) to TRBJ2-6; D may be TRBD1 (5 bases). Trimming removed 4 bases from V and 1 base from J, with 14 bases in between. CDR3 length equals 17 residues. Germline CDR1 reads LGHDT; CDR2 reads YNNKEL (reference sequence). The CDR3, as DNA: TGTGCCAGCAGCCCGGACATAAGTTTGTCTGGGGCCAACGTCCTGACTTTC. Its translation: CASSPDISLSGANVLTF.

The V and J genes are TRBV7-2 and TRBJ2-7; 8 bases are shared with TRBD2. The CDR3 loop spans 14 amino acids. V lost 3 bases and J lost 0; bases outside the gene matches: 1. Germline assignment: CDR1 SGHTA and CDR2 FQGNSA. The CDR3 DNA is TGTGCCAGCAGCTTCGGGACTAGCTCCTACGAGCAGTACTTC. Translating gives CASSFGTSSYEQYF.

This chain joins TRBV6-1 and TRBJ2-7; 10 bases line up with TRBD1. This CDR3 spans 15 amino acids. CDR1 MNHNS and CDR2 SASEGT come from the germline V gene. The V gene end was trimmed by 1 base and the J gene end by 4 bases; junction bases not matched to a gene: 4. CDR3 protein: CASSEVGTGDYEQYF. The CDR3 coding sequence is TGTGCCAGCAGTGAAGTTGGGACAGGGGATTACGAGCAGTACTTC.

The chain uses TRBV7-9 and TRBJ1-3, with TRBD1 identical over 10 bases. CDR3 length: 16 residues. Per germline, CDR1 SEHNR and CDR2 FQNEAQ (reference sequence). The junction had 13 bases not matched to a gene; V was cut back by 6 bases and J by 8 bases. The CDR3 bases are TGTGCCAGCAGATATAGGGACAGGGGCATTGACGACACCATATATTTT. Its protein is CASRYRDRGIDDTIYF.

The chain couples TRBV9 to TRBJ1-1; the match to TRBD1 covers 7 bases. CDR1 and CDR2 (germline): SGDLS, YYNGEE. V lost 4 bases and J lost 0; bases outside the gene matches: 3. The CDR3 extends over 14 amino acids. DNA for the CDR3: TGTGCCAGCAGCCTGGGACAGCTGAACACTGAAGCTTTCTTT. Translated, it gives CASSLGQLNTEAFF.

The V and J genes are TRBV5-4 and TRBJ1-2; D is unresolved. This CDR3 has 14 amino acids. Trimming took 0 bases from V and 5 from J, leaving 11 bases between them. CDR1 and CDR2 from the germline V gene are SGHNT and YYREEE (reference sequence). The CDR3 region is CASSLAGLTYGYTF. Here the CDR3 DNA reads TGTGCCAGCAGCTTGGCGGGGTTAACGTATGGCTACACCTTC.